This TCR beta chain came from a study of blood T cell repertoires in COVID-19. Study as a whole: Samples came from the United States, Italy and Spain, spanning acute and convalescent COVID-19. T cells, B-cell-depleted T cells, or PBMCs supplied cDNA or gDNA.

The CDR3 extends over 14 amino acids. The V end lost 0 bases, the J end lost 5 bases, and 9 bases lay between the germline ends. Germline V gives CDR1 SGDLS, CDR2 YYNGEE. Per the original methods: Reference gene primer amplification yielded estimated nucleated cell counts. Some clones are missing from TCRdb's copy, which holds only in-frame ones; the method was immunoSEQ multiplex PCR. The DNA was the basis for D and trimming; V, J and clone size are from that table. The sample lists some 190,000 clones, about 70% occurring once. The chain uses TRBV9 and TRBJ2-1, with D uncertain. The sequence derives from a woman between 50 and 59 years old with active or convalescent COVID-19. What was sequenced was peripheral blood. The CDR3 protein is CASSVGPQNNEQFF. In DNA, the CDR3 is TGTGCCAGCAGCGTAGGTCCCCAGAACAATGAGCAGTTCTTC. Full variable domain (rest looked up from reference TRBV9 and TRBJ2-1): DSGVTQTPKHLITATGQRVTLRCSPRSGDLSVYWYQQSLDQGLQFLIQYYNGEERAKGNILERFSAQQFPDLHSELNLSSLELGDSALYFCASSVGPQNNEQFFGPGTRLTVL.